The 18 T cell receptor beta chains presented below share a single source sample, sequenced in a study of CD8+CD57+ T cells in acquired aplastic anemia. The TCR beta profiling, which covered VDJ combination and CDR3 sequence, was carried out using genomic DNA as the template. TCRdb reprocessed the reads with MiXCR, giving one entry per CDR3 protein. The sample records about 200,000 distinct CDR3 sequences, 30% to 40% being singletons. The sequencing input was sorted CD4+, CD8+, or CD8+CD57+ T cells (not recorded which) from PBMCs. The receptors were gathered from a human donor in good health, serving as a control.

V and J are TRBV25-1 and TRBJ1-2; D possibly corresponds to TRBD1 (6 bases). The V gene's germline CDR1 is MGHDK and CDR2 SYGVNS. V was trimmed by 3 bases and J by 3 bases, leaving 17 bases between them. The CDR3 runs 16 residues. As DNA, the CDR3 is TGTGCCAGCAGTGACCAGCGCGGGGAGGGGGACTATGGCTACACCTTC. It is translated as CASSDQRGEGDYGYTF.

In its sample, this clonotype was seen a few times. A much larger clone is a single base away; this may be a read error. The conserved phenylalanine or tryptophan normally closing the CDR3 is absent here, so this likely arose from a read error. The chain uses TRBV14 and TRBJ1-2; D unclear. Germline values: CDR1 SGHDN, CDR2 FVKESK. CDR3 length: 15 residues. V was clipped by 1 base and J by 3 bases, with 12 bases between them. In DNA, the CDR3 is TGTGCCAGCAGCCAAGGGGCCTTACTCTACTATGGCTACACCGTC. Protein sequence: CASSQGALLYYGYTV.

The V gene is TRBV29-1, the J gene TRBJ2-7, with unresolved D. Trimming stripped 2 bases from V and 1 base from J, with 9 bases between. This CDR3 comprises 13 residues. Germline assignment: CDR1 SQVTM and CDR2 ANQGSEA. CDR3 region: CSVERVGSYEQYF. The CDR3 bases are TGCAGCGTTGAACGGGTCGGATCCTACGAGCAGTACTTC.

The chain employs TRBV6-1 and TRBJ2-2; weak D call: TRBD2 (6 bases). Looked up from germline, CDR1 is MNHNS and CDR2 is SASEGT. V was trimmed by 7 bases and J by 8 bases, leaving 23 bases between them. The CDR3 covers 16 residues. CDR3 bases: TGTGCCAGCACCACGATGGGGGGTACTGGCTCGGGGGAGCTGTTTTTT. This codes for CASTTMGGTGSGELFF.

This clonotype was found many times. V and J are TRBV11-1 and TRBJ2-5; 12 bases align to TRBD2. CDR1 is SGHAT and CDR2 is FQDESV in the germline V gene (reference sequence). The V gene end was trimmed by 6 bases and the J gene end by 3 bases; junction bases not matched to a gene: 14. The CDR3 consists of 18 residues. The CDR3 spells CASRPLAGGGPSKETQYF. DNA for the CDR3: TGTGCCAGCAGGCCACTAGCGGGGGGCGGCCCGTCCAAAGAGACCCAGTACTTC.

The sample holds many counts of this clonotype. V is TRBV20-1 and J is TRBJ2-7, with 13 bases identical to TRBD2. Germline CDR1 DFQATT, CDR2 SNEGSKA (reference sequence). This CDR3 comprises 16 residues. The V gene end was trimmed by 5 bases and the J gene end by 6 bases; junction bases not matched to a gene: 13. CDR3 nucleotides: TGCAGTGCTCGCGGTTTGGGACTAGCGGGGTGGTCCGAGCAGTACTTC. Its translation: CSARGLGLAGWSEQYF.

Comment on this clonotype: The conserved closing phenylalanine or tryptophan is absent in this CDR3, likely reflecting a read error. The V and J genes are TRBV30 and TRBJ1-1; D not certain. This CDR3 is 11 amino acids long. V was pared by 1 base and J by 10 bases, with 10 bases between. The V gene's germline CDR1 is GTSNPN and CDR2 SVGIG (reference sequence). CDR3 amino acids: CAWSAGGRAFL. CDR3 in DNA: TGTGCCTGGAGTGCCGGTGGTCGAGCTTTCCTT.

V is TRBV10-1 and J is TRBJ1-1; TRBD1 might be the D (5 bases). The V end was cut by 3 bases, the J end by 3 bases, with 11 bases between. The CDR3 is 14 amino acids. In germline, CDR1 is WNHNN, CDR2 SYGVQD (reference sequence). In nucleotides, the CDR3 is TGCGCCAGCAGTGATCCTGGCAGGGACACTGAAGCTTTCTTT. Protein product: CASSDPGRDTEAFF.

In the case of this clonotype: With a much larger clone just one base away, this may be a read error. The V and J genes are TRBV20-1 and TRBJ2-1, with 7 bases that match TRBD2. In germline, CDR1 is DFQATT, CDR2 SNEGSKA (reference sequence). V lost 6 bases, J lost 8 bases, and 13 bases stayed unmatched. The CDR3 totals 14 residues. The CDR3 here is CSAPSPSAGDEQFF. In DNA form, the CDR3 reads TGCAGTGCCCCTTCCCCGAGCGCGGGGGATGAGCAGTTCTTC.

The CDR3 is CASSLVGTPREETQYF. CDR3 DNA sequence: TGTGCCAGCAGCTTGGTCGGGACCCCCAGGGAAGAGACCCAGTACTTC. This chain uses TRBV5-8 with TRBJ2-5; D is perhaps TRBD1 or TRBD2 (5 bases each). This CDR3 spans 16 amino acids. Germline values: CDR1 SGHTS, CDR2 YDEGEE. Trimming left V 0 bases short and J 3 bases short, with 15 bases between.

Comments on this clonotype: With a much larger clone just one base away, this may be a read error. This sequence joins TRBV6-1 and TRBJ1-2, with a tentative D call TRBD1 (5 bases). The germline CDR1 and CDR2 sequences are MNHNS and SASEGT. V was trimmed by 8 bases and J by 1 base, leaving 14 bases between them. The CDR3 contains 14 residues. The DNA of the CDR3 is TGTGCCAGCGGCCGCGACAGCATTAACTATGGCTACACCTTC. As protein: CASGRDSINYGYTF.

With respect to this clonotype: The junction and the germline gene differ at one end; a read error may be behind it. This rearrangement joins TRBV6-4 to TRBJ1-1, with D possibly matching TRBD1 (5 bases). CDR3 length equals 14 residues. The germline CDR1 and CDR2 sequences are MRHNA and SNTAGT. This CDR3 reads CASSPDMEGTGAFF. In DNA, the CDR3 is TGTGCCAGCAGCCCGGACATGGAAGGGACTGGAGCTTTCTTT.

Details on this clonotype: Because the CDR3 is missing its conserved closing phenylalanine or tryptophan, this is likely a read error. This rearrangement joins TRBV5-4 to TRBJ2-7, with 9 positions matching TRBD1. The V gene end was trimmed by 3 bases and the J gene end by 2 bases; junction bases not matched to a gene: 12. Germline V gene lookup returns CDR1 SGHNT and CDR2 YYREEE (reference sequence). The CDR3 sequence is 17 residues long. This CDR3 is CASSSSAGTGIPYEQYL. CDR3 coding DNA: TGTGCCAGCAGCTCGTCAGCCGGGACAGGGATTCCCTACGAGCAGTACCTC.

This clonotype occurred many times. The V gene is TRBV29-1, the J gene TRBJ2-3; 11 bases align to TRBD2. CDR3 length: 15 amino acids. Germline V gene lookup returns CDR1 SQVTM and CDR2 ANQGSEA. Unmatched junction bases numbered 5, after V lost 2 bases and J lost 4 bases. CDR3: CSVERLAGRADTQYF. The CDR3 nucleotides are TGCAGCGTTGAAAGACTAGCGGGGCGCGCAGATACGCAGTATTTT.

The chain carries TRBV7-3 and TRBJ2-5; the D call may be TRBD1 or TRBD2 (7 bases each). V dropped 5 bases and J dropped 1 base, with 14 bases sitting between them. Germline CDR1 reads SGHTA; CDR2 reads FQGTGA. This CDR3 has 15 amino acids. CDR3 nucleotide sequence: TGTGCCAGCAGCCAGGGGGGGGCCTCCCAAGAGACCCAGTACTTC. Translation: CASSQGGASQETQYF.

The chain joins TRBV9 to TRBJ1-3; maybe TRBD1 (6 bases). The CDR3 has 18 residues. V was pared by 2 bases and J by 0 bases, with 18 bases between. Per the germline V gene, CDR1 is SGDLS and CDR2 is YYNGEE. CDR3 nucleotides: TGTGCCAGCAGCGTCTTTCGTGACAGGTTCTACTCTGGAAACACCATATATTTT. This encodes CASSVFRDRFYSGNTIYF.

This rearrangement joins TRBV11-2 to TRBJ2-3; TRBD1 agrees at 9 bases. With 5 bases clipped from V and 3 bases from J, the junction kept 6 bases outside the gene matches. The germline V gene encodes CDR1 SGHAT and CDR2 FQNNGV. The CDR3 consists of 15 residues. The CDR3 region is CASSRPGQGTDTQYF. CDR3 nucleotide sequence: TGTGCCAGCAGCCGTCCGGGACAGGGAACAGATACGCAGTATTTT. The complete variable domain, with remaining parts taken from reference TRBV11-2 and TRBJ2-3, reads EAGVAQSPRYKIIEKRQSVAFWCNPISGHATLYWYQQILGQGPKLLIQFQNNGVVDDSQLPKDRFSAERLKGVDSTLKIQPAKLEDSAVYLCASSRPGQGTDTQYFGPGTRLTVL.

In its sample, this clonotype was seen many times. The chain couples TRBV11-3 to TRBJ2-3; perhaps D is TRBD1 or TRBD2 (5 bases each). The V gene's germline CDR1 is SGHNT and CDR2 YENEEA. V was cut by 5 bases and J by 6 bases, with 12 bases left in between. This CDR3 has 13 residues. In DNA form, the CDR3 reads TGTGCCAGCAGCGCCTCCTGGGGGGATACGCAGTATTTT. Protein sequence: CASSASWGDTQYF.